The 26 T cell receptor beta chains in this list originate from one sample, sequenced in a study of patients and donors after allogeneic stem cell transplantation. TCRdb reanalysed the RT-PCR reads using MiXCR and keeps one entry per CDR3 protein. Among some 960,000 distinct CDR3 sequences listed, under 20% were seen once. Material for sequencing was blood, either unsorted or a sorted T cell fraction (not recorded which). The receptors here all came from a human donor who was either an allogeneic HSCT recipient or a stem cell or donor lymphocyte infusion donor (not recorded which). It is not recorded whose cells these are; they may come from a transplant donor.

This clonotype was seen many times. The rearrangement links TRBV24-1 to TRBJ2-1; D remains ambiguous. The CDR3 is 12 amino acids. The germline CDR1 and CDR2 sequences are KGHDR and SFDVKD. V lost 1 base to trimming and J lost 7 bases, with 4 bases between them. The CDR3 nucleotides read TGTGCCACCAGTGATTTAACAAATGAGCAGTTCTTC. Protein sequence: CATSDLTNEQFF.

This clonotype occurred a few times. This chain uses TRBV6-5 with TRBJ1-2, with D perhaps TRBD1 (6 bases). Deletions cut 2 bases from V and 5 bases from J, with 12 bases between. This CDR3 is 14 amino acids long. The germline V gene has CDR1 MNHEY and CDR2 SVGAGI. In DNA form, the CDR3 reads TGTGCCAGCAGTTACCGTGGGACAACATATGGCTACACCTTC. Its translation is CASSYRGTTYGYTF.

There are a few counts of this clonotype. J is TRBJ2-7 and V is TRBV7-2; 7 positions match TRBD2. Trimming at V came to 1 base and at J to 4 bases, leaving 4 bases not matched to a gene. The CDR3 runs 14 residues. From germline, CDR1 is SGHTA and CDR2 FQGNSA. The CDR3 protein is CASSLEPGGYEQYF. The CDR3 region has the DNA TGTGCCAGCAGCTTAGAGCCGGGGGGATACGAGCAGTACTTC.

This clonotype was picked up a small number of times. The chain is built from TRBV12-3 or TRBV12-4 and TRBJ1-1, with 10 positions matching TRBD1. Trimming cost V 4 bases and J 3 bases; bases outside gene matches: 2. The CDR3 sequence is 14 residues long. CDR3 in amino acids: CASSSTGGYTEAFF. CDR3 in DNA: TGTGCCAGCAGTTCGACAGGGGGCTACACTGAAGCTTTCTTT.

V gene TRBV7-8 combines with J gene TRBJ2-5, with 13 bases identical to TRBD2. CDR3 size: 16 residues. The germline V gene has CDR1 SGHVS and CDR2 FQNEAQ. V lost 5 bases, J lost 3 bases, and 6 bases stayed unmatched. The CDR3 spells CASSAGLAGSKETQYF. In nucleotides, the CDR3 is TGTGCCAGCAGCGCGGGACTAGCGGGATCCAAAGAGACCCAGTACTTC.

This rearrangement joins TRBV4-1 to TRBJ2-1; 9 nucleotides line up with TRBD2. After removal of 0 bases from V and 9 bases from J, the junction contained 12 bases not matched to a gene. This CDR3 has 17 residues. Looked up from germline, CDR1 is MGHRA and CDR2 is YSYEKL. CDR3 protein: CASSQEVAGVRRGEQFF. The CDR3, as DNA: TGCGCCAGCAGCCAAGAGGTAGCGGGGGTTCGCCGGGGTGAGCAGTTCTTC.

This clonotype has ten or more counts. V usage is TRBV29-1 and J usage is TRBJ2-1; 8 bases line up with TRBD2. Unmatched junction bases numbered 4, after V lost 4 bases and J lost 2 bases. Germline CDR1 reads SQVTM; CDR2 reads ANQGSEA. This CDR3 region has 14 residues. CDR3 sequence (DNA): TGCAGCGTTGGACTAGCGAATCCCTACAATGAGCAGTTCTTC. This encodes CSVGLANPYNEQFF.

The rearrangement uses TRBV19 and TRBJ1-2; the match to TRBD1 covers 7 bases. The CDR3 contains 16 residues. V gave up 7 bases and J gave up 7 bases; unmatched junction bases: 18. Germline V gives CDR1 LNHDA, CDR2 SQIVND (reference sequence). The CDR3: CASKTSPGTVQGGYTF. CDR3 DNA sequence: TGTGCCAGTAAAACCAGCCCCGGGACAGTCCAGGGTGGCTACACCTTC.

The chain combines TRBV2 with TRBJ2-5; D unclear. The germline V gene has CDR1 SNHLY and CDR2 FYNNEI. This CDR3 is built from 13 residues. The ends were cut back, 5 bases at V and 5 bases at J, with 12 bases in the middle. The CDR3 protein is CASSRAEWETQYF. The CDR3 DNA sequence: TGTGCCAGCAGTCGGGCCGAATGGGAGACCCAGTACTTC.

V and J are TRBV12-3 or TRBV12-4 and TRBJ2-5, with D possibly being TRBD2 (6 bases). Trimming took 5 bases from V and 5 from J, leaving 24 bases between them. The length of the CDR3 is 17 residues. The CDR3 DNA follows: TGTGCCAGCAGTACTCCGAAGCCGGGCCCCGGAGGGGAGACCCAGTACTTC. This translates into CASSTPKPGPGGETQYF.

The CDR3 bases are TGCAGCGTTGAAGAGGGAGGCGGAGAGACCCAGTACTTC. This encodes CSVEEGGGETQYF. The genes are TRBV29-1 and TRBJ2-5; TRBD2 might be the D (6 bases). Looked up from germline, CDR1 is SQVTM and CDR2 is ANQGSEA. V dropped 0 bases and J dropped 4 bases, with 9 bases sitting between them. The CDR3 is 13 amino acids.

This clonotype was seen once. This sequence joins TRBV20-1 and TRBJ1-5; 7 nucleotides agree with TRBD1. Per the germline V gene, CDR1 is DFQATT and CDR2 is SNEGSKA (reference sequence). The CDR3 has 16 amino acids. Unmatched junction bases numbered 6, after V lost 0 bases and J lost 1 base. CDR3 DNA: TGCAGTGCTAGAGAGACAGGGTGGAGGAGCAATCAGCCCCAGCATTTT. As protein: CSARETGWRSNQPQHF.

The chain carries TRBV7-9 and TRBJ1-1; 7 bases match TRBD1. V was pared by 5 bases and J by 1 base, with 10 bases of the junction left unmatched. Germline-derived CDR1 and CDR2 are SEHNR and FQNEAQ (reference sequence). This CDR3 contains 16 residues. CDR3 amino acids: CASSTRYRGPNTEAFF. The CDR3 nucleotides read TGTGCCAGCAGCACCCGGTACAGGGGACCGAACACTGAAGCTTTCTTT. The full variable domain, its missing parts supplied by reference TRBV7-9 and TRBJ1-1, is DTGVSQNPRHKITKRGQNVTFRCDPISEHNRLYWYRQTLGQGPEFLTYFQNEAQLEKSRLLSDRFSAERPKGSFSTLEIQRTEQGDSAMYLCASSTRYRGPNTEAFFGQGTRLTVV.

This clonotype has a count of ten or more. V gene TRBV11-2 combines with J gene TRBJ2-3; D is unresolved. V was clipped by 8 bases and J by 2 bases, with 17 bases between them. The CDR3 totals 15 residues. Germline CDR1 reads SGHAT; CDR2 reads FQNNGV. The CDR3 DNA is TGTGCCAGCTCCTTCCTGGCCCAACCCACAGATACGCAGTATTTT. Its protein is CASSFLAQPTDTQYF.

The chain uses TRBV5-1 and TRBJ2-2, with D perhaps TRBD2 (5 bases). CDR1 and CDR2 from the germline V gene are SGHRS and YFSETQ. With 4 bases removed from V and 6 bases from J, the gap between germline ends came to 13 bases. This CDR3 contains 14 residues. As DNA, the CDR3 is TGCGCCAGCAGCCCTTCACTAGGGTCCGGGGAGCTGTTTTTT. Its translation: CASSPSLGSGELFF.

This clonotype was detected a few times. J is TRBJ2-1 and V is TRBV5-1; 11 nucleotides line up with TRBD2. Unmatched junction bases numbered 6, after V lost 4 bases and J lost 6 bases. The germline gives CDR1 SGHRS, CDR2 YFSETQ. The CDR3 is 15 residues long. CDR3 amino acids: CASSIAGGQLNEQFF. The CDR3 DNA reads TGCGCCAGCAGCATAGCGGGAGGGCAACTCAATGAGCAGTTCTTC.

This clonotype occurred a few times. This chain uses TRBV27 with TRBJ2-3, with 9 bases lining up with TRBD2. The germline V gene encodes CDR1 MNHEY and CDR2 SMNVEV (reference sequence). The CDR3 spans 16 residues. Trimming took 3 bases from V and 1 from J; bases not matched to a gene: 5. The chain's CDR3 is CASSLILAGGTDTQYF. The DNA of the CDR3 is TGTGCCAGCAGTTTGATACTAGCGGGCGGCACAGATACGCAGTATTTT.

A few counts support this clonotype. This rearrangement joins TRBV12-3 or TRBV12-4 to TRBJ2-3, with 7 nucleotides matching TRBD1. The CDR3 sequence is 14 residues long. V was pared by 10 bases and J by 2 bases, with 9 bases of the junction left unmatched. The CDR3 protein is CATRWTGNTDTQYF. The CDR3 bases are TGTGCCACTCGGTGGACAGGCAACACAGATACGCAGTATTTT.

This clonotype was recorded a few times. This chain joins TRBV25-1 and TRBJ2-7; D gene uncertain. Germline CDR1 MGHDK, CDR2 SYGVNS. The V gene lost 1 base and the J gene lost 4 bases, with 11 bases spanning the gap. The CDR3 extends over 14 amino acids. The CDR3 region has the DNA TGTGCCAGCAGTGAATCCCAAGTAGTTTACGAGCAGTACTTC. Protein: CASSESQVVYEQYF.

The V call is TRBV20-1, the J call TRBJ1-6; D may be TRBD1 (6 bases). V was trimmed by 1 base and J by 9 bases, leaving 25 bases between them. CDR3 length equals 18 residues. Germline assignment: CDR1 DFQATT and CDR2 SNEGSKA (reference sequence). The chain's CDR3 is CSARAESGTHPIGSPLHF. The CDR3 coding sequence is TGCAGTGCTAGAGCTGAATCCGGGACACATCCTATTGGTTCACCCCTCCACTTT.

The rearrangement joins TRBV12-3 or TRBV12-4 to TRBJ1-5; weak D call: TRBD1 (5 bases). V dropped 3 bases and J dropped 4 bases, with 19 bases sitting between them. The CDR3 consists of 17 residues. This CDR3 is CASSFRTRRYQNQPQHF. The CDR3 DNA sequence: TGTGCCAGCAGTTTCAGGACAAGAAGGTACCAAAATCAGCCCCAGCATTTT.

This clonotype was observed a few times. The chain combines TRBV5-1 with TRBJ2-3; D is uncertain. V was pared by 4 bases and J by 5 bases, with 8 bases between. In germline, CDR1 is SGHRS, CDR2 YFSETQ. The CDR3 runs to 12 residues. The CDR3 here is CASSNPGDTQYF. The CDR3 DNA sequence: TGCGCCAGCAGCAACCCAGGAGATACGCAGTATTTT.

This clonotype was picked up a small number of times. The chain links TRBV7-3 to TRBJ2-6, with D possibly TRBD1 on 5 matching bases. This CDR3 spans 16 amino acids. Germline V gives CDR1 SGHTA, CDR2 FQGTGA. V dropped 1 base and J dropped 6 bases, with 13 bases sitting between them. This CDR3 reads CASSLSTGSVANVLTF. Written as DNA, the CDR3 is TGTGCCAGCAGCTTAAGTACAGGATCAGTGGCCAACGTCCTGACTTTC.

This clonotype was seen many times. This chain links TRBV4-1 with TRBJ1-2, with D perhaps TRBD1 (5 bases). The germline V gene encodes CDR1 MGHRA and CDR2 YSYEKL. The CDR3 is made up of 14 amino acids. The ends were cut back, 1 base at V and 5 bases at J, with 11 bases in the middle. The chain's CDR3 is CASSQGQGWYGYTF. The CDR3 DNA reads as TGCGCCAGCAGCCAAGGGCAGGGATGGTATGGCTACACCTTC.

The rearrangement uses TRBV4-1 and TRBJ2-7; D possibly corresponds to TRBD1 (6 bases). Trimming took 3 bases from V and 7 from J, leaving 13 bases between them. Germline V lookup: CDR1 MGHRA, CDR2 YSYEKL. CDR3 length equals 13 residues. CDR3 loop: CASSHRGPREQYF. As DNA, the CDR3 is TGCGCCAGCAGCCACAGGGGACCTAGGGAGCAGTACTTC.

This chain uses TRBV12-3 or TRBV12-4 with TRBJ2-6, with unresolved D. The CDR3 has 13 amino acids. The V end was cut by 8 bases, the J end by 4 bases, with 9 bases between. The CDR3 DNA sequence: TGTGCCAGCGGGCTGGGCGGGGCCAACGTCCTGACTTTC. As protein: CASGLGGANVLTF.